The clone carrying this T cell receptor (beta chain) was counted between two and nine times. Its antigen is unidentified. From germline, CDR1 is MGHDK and CDR2 SYGVNS. The CDR3 is made up of 13 amino acids. Trimming took 5 bases from V and 10 from J; bases not matched to a gene: 9. RNA transcripts were the template for amplifying TCR beta CDR3 regions. The primer set for the first-round RT-PCR of the TCR CDR3 was HTBI. In TCRdb, the multiplex PCR reads were re-called with MiXCR into one record per CDR3 protein. The sample includes hundreds of thousands of distinct CDR3 sequences, less than 25% of them seen just once. The sample originates from a study of T cells in Graves' hyperthyroidism and ophthalmopathy. Study observations and caveats: Blood shared most expanded thyroid clonotypes above 0.001. The model anticipated ophthalmopathy a median around 6 months pre-onset.

Using around 10 ml of fresh peripheral blood, PBMCs were prepared. This TCR was recovered from a man aged 30-40 years with Graves' ophthalmopathy. The sequencing sample was made of blood. This sequence joins TRBV25-1 and TRBJ1-1; TRBD1 matches at 8 bases. CDR3 sequence reads: CASSRPRGPGAFF. CDR3 bases: TGTGCCAGCAGTCGCCCCAGGGGGCCCGGAGCTTTCTTT.